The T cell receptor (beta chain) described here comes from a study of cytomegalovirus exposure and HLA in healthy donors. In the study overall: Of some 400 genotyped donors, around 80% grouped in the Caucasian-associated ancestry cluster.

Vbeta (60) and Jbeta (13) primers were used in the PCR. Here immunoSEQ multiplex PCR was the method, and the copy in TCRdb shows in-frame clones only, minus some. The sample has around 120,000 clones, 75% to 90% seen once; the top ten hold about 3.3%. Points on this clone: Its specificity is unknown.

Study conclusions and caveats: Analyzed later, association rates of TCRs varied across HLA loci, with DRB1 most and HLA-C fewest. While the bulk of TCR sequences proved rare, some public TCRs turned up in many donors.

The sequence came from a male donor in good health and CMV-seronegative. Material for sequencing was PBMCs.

CDR3 coding DNA: TGTGCCAGCAGCAATCCGGGACAGGGAGAATTTGGGTATGGCTACACCTTC. Translating gives CASSNPGQGEFGYGYTF. This chain links TRBV5-6 with TRBJ1-2; 9 bases line up with TRBD1. Germline CDR1 SGHDT, CDR2 YYEEEE. This CDR3 region has 17 residues. Unmatched junction bases numbered 15, after V lost 4 bases and J lost 5 bases.